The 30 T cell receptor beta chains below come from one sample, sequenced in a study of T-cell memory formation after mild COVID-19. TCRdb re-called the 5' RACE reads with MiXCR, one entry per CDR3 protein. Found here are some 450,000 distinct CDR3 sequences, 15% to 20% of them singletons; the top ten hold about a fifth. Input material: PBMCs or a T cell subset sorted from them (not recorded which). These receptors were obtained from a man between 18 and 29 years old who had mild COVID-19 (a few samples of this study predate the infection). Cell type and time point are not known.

CDR3 amino acids: CASSGPGQGTREQYV. The CDR3 DNA reads as TGCGCCAGCAGCGGACCGGGACAGGGGACTCGCGAGCAGTACGTC. The rearrangement links TRBV5-1 to TRBJ2-7; 10 nucleotides align to TRBD1. The CDR3 extends over 15 amino acids. The germline CDR1 and CDR2 sequences are SGHRS and YFSETQ. Trimming at V came to 4 bases and at J to 6 bases, leaving 10 bases not matched to a gene.

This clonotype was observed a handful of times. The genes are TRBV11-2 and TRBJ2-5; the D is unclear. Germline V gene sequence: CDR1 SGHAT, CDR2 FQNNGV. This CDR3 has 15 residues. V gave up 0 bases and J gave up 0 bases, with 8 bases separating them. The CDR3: CASSLDVTYQETQYF. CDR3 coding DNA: TGTGCCAGCAGCTTAGATGTGACGTACCAAGAGACCCAGTACTTC.

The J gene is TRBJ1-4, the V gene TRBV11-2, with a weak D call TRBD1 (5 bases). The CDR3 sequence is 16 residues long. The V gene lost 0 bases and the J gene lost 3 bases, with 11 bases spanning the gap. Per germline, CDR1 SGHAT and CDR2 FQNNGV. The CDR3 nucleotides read TGTGCCAGCAGCTTAGAACGCAGGGCGGCTAATGAAAAACTGTTTTTT. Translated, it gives CASSLERRAANEKLFF.

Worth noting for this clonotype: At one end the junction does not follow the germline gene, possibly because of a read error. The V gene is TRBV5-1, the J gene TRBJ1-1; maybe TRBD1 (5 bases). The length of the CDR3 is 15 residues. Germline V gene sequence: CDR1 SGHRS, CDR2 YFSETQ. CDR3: CDSSREPQGNTEAFF. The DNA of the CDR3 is TGCGACAGCAGCCGGGAACCTCAGGGGAACACTGAAGCTTTCTTT.

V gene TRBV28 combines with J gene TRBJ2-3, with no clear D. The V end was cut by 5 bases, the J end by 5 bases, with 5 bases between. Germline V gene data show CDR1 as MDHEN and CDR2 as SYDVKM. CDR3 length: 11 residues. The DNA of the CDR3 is TGTGCCAGCAGTACACTAGATACGCAGTATTTT. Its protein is CASSTLDTQYF.

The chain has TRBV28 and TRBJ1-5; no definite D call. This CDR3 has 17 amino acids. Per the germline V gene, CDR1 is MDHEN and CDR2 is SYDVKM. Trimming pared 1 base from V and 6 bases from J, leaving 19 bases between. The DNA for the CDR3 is TGTGCCAGCAGTTTATACCAGGTGTGGCAGGTCTTTCAGCCCCAGCATTTT. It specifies CASSLYQVWQVFQPQHF.

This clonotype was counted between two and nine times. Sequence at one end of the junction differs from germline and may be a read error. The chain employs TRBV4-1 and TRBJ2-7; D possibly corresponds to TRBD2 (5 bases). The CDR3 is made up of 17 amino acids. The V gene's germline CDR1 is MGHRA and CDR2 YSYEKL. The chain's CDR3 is CASSKERGTELVYEQYF. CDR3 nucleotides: TGCGCCAGCAGCAAAGAACGGGGAACAGAGCTGGTCTACGAGCAGTACTTC.

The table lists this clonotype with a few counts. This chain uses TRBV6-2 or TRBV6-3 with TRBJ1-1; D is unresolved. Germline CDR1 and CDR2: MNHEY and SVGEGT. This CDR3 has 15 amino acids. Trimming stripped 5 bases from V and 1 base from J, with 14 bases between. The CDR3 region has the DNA TGTGCCAGCAGTCCACACTCTACAGCGAACACTGAAGCTTTCTTT. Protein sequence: CASSPHSTANTEAFF.

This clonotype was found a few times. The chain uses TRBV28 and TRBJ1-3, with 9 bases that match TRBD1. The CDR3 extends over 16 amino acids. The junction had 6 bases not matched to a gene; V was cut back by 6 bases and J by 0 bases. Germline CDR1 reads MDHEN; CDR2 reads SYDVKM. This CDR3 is CASRPQGANSGNTIYF. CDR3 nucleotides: TGTGCCAGCAGGCCACAGGGGGCTAACTCTGGAAACACCATATATTTT.

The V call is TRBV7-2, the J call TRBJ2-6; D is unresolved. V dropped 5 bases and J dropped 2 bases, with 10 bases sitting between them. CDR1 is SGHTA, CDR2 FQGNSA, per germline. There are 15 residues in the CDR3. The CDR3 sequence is CASSLLIAGANVLTF. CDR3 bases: TGTGCCAGCAGCCTTTTAATAGCTGGGGCCAACGTCCTGACTTTC.

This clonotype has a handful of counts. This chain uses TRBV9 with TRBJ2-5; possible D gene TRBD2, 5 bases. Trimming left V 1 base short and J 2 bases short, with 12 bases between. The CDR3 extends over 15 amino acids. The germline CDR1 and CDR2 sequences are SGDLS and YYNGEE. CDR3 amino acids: CASSVQSGVQETQYF. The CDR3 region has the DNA TGTGCCAGCAGCGTACAGAGCGGAGTTCAAGAGACCCAGTACTTC. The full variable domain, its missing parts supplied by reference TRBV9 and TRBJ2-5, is DSGVTQTPKHLITATGQRVTLRCSPRSGDLSVYWYQQSLDQGLQFLIQYYNGEERAKGNILERFSAQQFPDLHSELNLSSLELGDSALYFCASSVQSGVQETQYFGPGTRLLVL.

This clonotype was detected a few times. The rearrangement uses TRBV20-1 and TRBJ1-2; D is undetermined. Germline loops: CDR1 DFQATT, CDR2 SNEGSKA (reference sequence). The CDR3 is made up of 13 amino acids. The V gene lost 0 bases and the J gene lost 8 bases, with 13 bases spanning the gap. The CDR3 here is CSAREWGRNGYTF. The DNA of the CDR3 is TGCAGTGCTAGAGAGTGGGGTAGAAACGGCTACACCTTC.

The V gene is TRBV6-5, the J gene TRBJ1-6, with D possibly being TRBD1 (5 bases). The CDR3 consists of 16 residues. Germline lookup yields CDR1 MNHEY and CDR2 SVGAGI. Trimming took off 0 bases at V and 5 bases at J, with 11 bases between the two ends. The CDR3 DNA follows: TGTGCCAGCAGTTACTCATGGTCAGGGAATAATTCACCCCTCCACTTT. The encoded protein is CASSYSWSGNNSPLHF.

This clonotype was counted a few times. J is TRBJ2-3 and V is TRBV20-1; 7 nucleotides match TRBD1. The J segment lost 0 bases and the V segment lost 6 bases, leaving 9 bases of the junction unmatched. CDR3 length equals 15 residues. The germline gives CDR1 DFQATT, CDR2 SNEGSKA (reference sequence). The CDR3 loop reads CSASDDRESTDTQYF. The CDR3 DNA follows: TGCAGTGCCAGCGACGACAGGGAAAGCACAGATACGCAGTATTTT.

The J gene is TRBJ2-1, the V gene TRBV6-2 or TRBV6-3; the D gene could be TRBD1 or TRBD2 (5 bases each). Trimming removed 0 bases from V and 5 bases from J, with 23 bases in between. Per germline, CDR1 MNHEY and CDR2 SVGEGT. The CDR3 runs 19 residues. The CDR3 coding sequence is TGTGCCAGCAGTTACTCCAGAAAGGGTTTTGCAAGGGACGACAATGAGCAGTTCTTC. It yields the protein CASSYSRKGFARDDNEQFF.

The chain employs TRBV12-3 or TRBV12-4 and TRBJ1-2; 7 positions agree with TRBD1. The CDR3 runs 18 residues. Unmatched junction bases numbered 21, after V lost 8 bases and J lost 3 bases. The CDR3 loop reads CASGRDWPVRGKDYGYTF. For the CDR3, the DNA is TGTGCCAGCGGTCGGGATTGGCCAGTCAGGGGGAAGGACTATGGCTACACCTTC.

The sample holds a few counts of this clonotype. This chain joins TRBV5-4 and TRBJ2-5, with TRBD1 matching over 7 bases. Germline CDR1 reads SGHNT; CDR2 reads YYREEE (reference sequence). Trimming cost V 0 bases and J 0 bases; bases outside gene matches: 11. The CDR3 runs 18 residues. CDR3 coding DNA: TGTGCCAGCAGCTTGGGGTTGTCGGGCACAGGGGACCAAGAGACCCAGTACTTC. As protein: CASSLGLSGTGDQETQYF.

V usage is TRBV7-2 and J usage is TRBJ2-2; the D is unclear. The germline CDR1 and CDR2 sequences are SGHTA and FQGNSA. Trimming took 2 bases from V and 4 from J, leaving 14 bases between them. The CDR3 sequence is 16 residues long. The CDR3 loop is CASSLLPPFSTGELFF. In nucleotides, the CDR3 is TGTGCCAGCAGCTTACTTCCTCCCTTTAGCACCGGGGAGCTGTTTTTT.

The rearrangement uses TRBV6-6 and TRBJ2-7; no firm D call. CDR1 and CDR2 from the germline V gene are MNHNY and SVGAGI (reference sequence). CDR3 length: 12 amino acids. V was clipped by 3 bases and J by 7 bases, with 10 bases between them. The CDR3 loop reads CASSYDGREQYV. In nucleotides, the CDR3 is TGTGCCAGCAGTTATGATGGTCGGGAGCAGTACGTC.

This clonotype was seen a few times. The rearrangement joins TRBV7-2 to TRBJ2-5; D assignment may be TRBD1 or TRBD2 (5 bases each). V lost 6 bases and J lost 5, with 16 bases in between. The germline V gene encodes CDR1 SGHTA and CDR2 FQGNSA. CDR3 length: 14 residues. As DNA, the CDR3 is TGTGCCAGCAGTTTCAGGGCCTCGGGGGAGACCCAGTACTTC. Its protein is CASSFRASGETQYF.

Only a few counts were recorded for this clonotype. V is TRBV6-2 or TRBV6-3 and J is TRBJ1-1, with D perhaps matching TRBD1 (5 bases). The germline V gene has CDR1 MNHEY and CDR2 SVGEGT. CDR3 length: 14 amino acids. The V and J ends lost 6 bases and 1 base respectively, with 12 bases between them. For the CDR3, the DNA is TGTGCCAGCAGCAGCAAAGGGGCGAACACTGAAGCTTTCTTT. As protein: CASSSKGANTEAFF.

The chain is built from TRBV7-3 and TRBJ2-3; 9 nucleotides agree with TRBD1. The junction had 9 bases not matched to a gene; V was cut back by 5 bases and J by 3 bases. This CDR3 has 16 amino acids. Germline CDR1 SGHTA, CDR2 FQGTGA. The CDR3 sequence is CASSIPGQGKTDTQYF. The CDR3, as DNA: TGTGCCAGCAGCATTCCGGGACAGGGTAAAACAGATACGCAGTATTTT.

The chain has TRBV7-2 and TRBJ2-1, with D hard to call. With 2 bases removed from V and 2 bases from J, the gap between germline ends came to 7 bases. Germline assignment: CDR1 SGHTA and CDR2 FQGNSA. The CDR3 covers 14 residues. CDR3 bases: TGTGCCAGCAGCTTATACGGCCCCTACAATGAGCAGTTCTTC. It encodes CASSLYGPYNEQFF.

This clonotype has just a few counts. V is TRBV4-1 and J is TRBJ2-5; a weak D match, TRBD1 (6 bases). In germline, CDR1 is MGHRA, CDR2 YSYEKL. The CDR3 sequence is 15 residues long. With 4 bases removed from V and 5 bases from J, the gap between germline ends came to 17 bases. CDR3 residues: CASSLHVQGYETQYF. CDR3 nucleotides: TGCGCCAGCAGCCTACACGTACAGGGTTATGAGACCCAGTACTTC.

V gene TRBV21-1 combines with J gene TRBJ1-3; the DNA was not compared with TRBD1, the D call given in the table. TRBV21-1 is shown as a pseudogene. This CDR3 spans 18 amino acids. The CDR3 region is CASSFRDREEGSGNTIYF. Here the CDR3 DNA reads TGTGCCAGCAGCTTCCGGGACAGGGAGGAAGGGTCTGGAAACACCATATATTTT.

The CDR3 sequence is CASSELPQGGTQYF. The CDR3 region has the DNA TGTGCCAGCAGTGAACTTCCTCAGGGGGGGACCCAGTACTTC. The genes are TRBV6-1 and TRBJ2-5, with a weak D call TRBD1 (7 bases). The CDR3 sequence is 14 residues long. In germline, CDR1 is MNHNS, CDR2 SASEGT. V dropped 2 bases and J dropped 7 bases, with 14 bases sitting between them.

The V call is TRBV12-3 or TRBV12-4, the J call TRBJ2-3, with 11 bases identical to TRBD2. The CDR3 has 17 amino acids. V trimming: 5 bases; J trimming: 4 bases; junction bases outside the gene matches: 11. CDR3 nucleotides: TGTGCCAGCAGTCCTATAGCTAGCGGGGGGCCCGCAGATACGCAGTATTTT. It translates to CASSPIASGGPADTQYF.

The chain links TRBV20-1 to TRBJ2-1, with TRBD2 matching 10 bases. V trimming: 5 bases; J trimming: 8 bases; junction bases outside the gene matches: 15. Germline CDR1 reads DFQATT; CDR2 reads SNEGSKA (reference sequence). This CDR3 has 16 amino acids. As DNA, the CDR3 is TGCAGTGCTGGACTAGCGGAGGCCGGGATCAGCGATGAGCAGTTCTTC. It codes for CSAGLAEAGISDEQFF.

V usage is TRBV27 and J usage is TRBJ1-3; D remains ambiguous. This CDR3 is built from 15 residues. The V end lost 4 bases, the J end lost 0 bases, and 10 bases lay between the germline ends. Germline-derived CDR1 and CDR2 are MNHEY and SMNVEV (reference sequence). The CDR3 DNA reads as TGTGCCAGCAGTTCTGACATCAGCTCTGGAAACACCATATATTTT. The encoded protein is CASSSDISSGNTIYF.

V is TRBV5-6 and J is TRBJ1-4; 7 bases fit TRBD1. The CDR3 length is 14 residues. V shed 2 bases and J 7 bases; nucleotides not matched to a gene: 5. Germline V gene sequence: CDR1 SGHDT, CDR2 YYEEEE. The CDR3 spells CASSLSQGGEKLFF. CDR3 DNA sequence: TGTGCCAGCAGCTTATCGCAGGGGGGTGAAAAACTGTTTTTT. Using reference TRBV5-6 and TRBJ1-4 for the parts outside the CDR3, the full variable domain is DAGVTQSPTHLIKTRGQQVTLRCSPKSGHDTVSWYQQALGQGPQFIFQYYEEEERQRGNFPDRFSGHQFPNYSSELNVNALLLGDSALYLCASSLSQGGEKLFFGSGTQLSVL.